This T cell receptor (beta chain) was sequenced in a study of CD8+ T cells in alopecia areata. About the research overall: Treated individuals took tofacitinib by mouth, 5 to 10 mg twice daily.

Extracted from the samples, RNA was reverse transcribed into cDNA to serve as the sequencing template. Clones were sequenced by immunoSEQ multiplex PCR, and TCRdb holds only the in-frame ones, with some missing. Of some 56,000 clones detected, roughly 96% appear once; the ten largest clones hold more than 25%. The study team obtained lesional scalp punch biopsies and peripheral blood from alopecia areata patients. Germline lookup yields CDR1 MNHEY and CDR2 SMNVEV (reference sequence). V was trimmed by 7 bases and J by 1 base, leaving 15 bases between them. This CDR3 comprises 15 residues. V and J are TRBV27 and TRBJ2-3; D is unresolved. The TCR sequence derives from a human donor with alopecia areata. The specimen was CD8+ T cells sorted from blood, collected at week 0. Here the CDR3 DNA reads TGTGCCAGCATGATGGGCCTCATTGGCACAGATACGCAGTATTTT. Amino acid sequence: CASMMGLIGTDTQYF.